This TCR beta chain was found in a study of T-cell reconstitution after alpha-beta-depleted transplantation in children. The ends were cut back, 6 bases at V and 5 bases at J, with 19 bases in the middle. Germline CDR1 is SQVTM and CDR2 is ANQGSEA. The CDR3 is made up of 14 amino acids. Unique molecular identifiers tagged the TCRbeta library. MiXCR, run by TCRdb on the PCR reads, gives a single entry per CDR3 protein. The table lists 250,000 to 400,000 distinct CDR3 sequences, more than 20% of them singletons. This clonotype was sampled from a male patient younger than 18 who had a stem cell transplant for acute lymphoblastic leukemia, so the T cells may come from the graft donor. The chain is built from TRBV29-1 and TRBJ1-2, with D possibly matching TRBD1 (5 bases). Sequencing used PBMCs, mostly from graft donor cells, obtained 180 days after TCRalphabeta/CD19-depleted stem cell transplant. CDR3 sequence: CSVRARQTLYGYTF. The CDR3 bases are TGCAGCGTCCGTGCCCGACAGACCCTTTATGGCTACACCTTC.